The 25 T cell receptor beta chains given below trace back to one sample, sequenced in a study of vaccination effects on CD4 cells after COVID-19. Subsequent to a culture period of about nine days, CD4+ T cells were isolated. These receptors' antigens are unknown. TCRdb's table, derived via immunoSEQ multiplex PCR, lists solely in-frame clones and lacks some. The sample includes tens of thousands of clones, about two thirds of them seen just once. Source: CD4+ T cells from PBMCs cultured without peptide, taken before COVID-19 vaccination. The receptor source for this set is a human donor who received a COVID-19 vaccine.

The V call is TRBV5-1, the J call TRBJ2-3; D is uncertain. Trimming shortened V by 1 base and J by 2 bases, and 11 bases separated the two germline ends. The CDR3 spans 15 residues. Germline loops: CDR1 SGHRS, CDR2 YFSETQ. The CDR3 nucleotides read TGCGCCAGCAGCTTGTACTCCCCACTCACAGATACGCAGTATTTT. It translates to CASSLYSPLTDTQYF.

J is TRBJ1-4 and V is TRBV7-6, with D maybe TRBD1 (5 bases). The CDR3 is made up of 16 amino acids. V gave up 5 bases and J gave up 7 bases, with 20 bases separating them. CDR1 and CDR2 (germline): SGHVS, FNYEAQ. This chain's CDR3 is CASSALSGGRGEKLFF. For the CDR3, the DNA is TGTGCCAGCAGCGCCCTCTCGGGGGGTCGGGGTGAAAAACTGTTTTTT.

The CDR3 bases are TGTGCCATCAGTGAAAGTCCTCGTTCCTACGAGCAGTACTTC. Translation gives CAISESPRSYEQYF. The V and J genes are TRBV10-3 and TRBJ2-7; D is unresolved. Germline CDR1 reads ENHRY; CDR2 reads SYGVKD. V was shortened by 3 bases and J by 1 base, with 10 bases between the two germline ends. This CDR3 has 14 residues.

This clone was seen a few times. The chain carries TRBV2 and TRBJ2-1, with 10 bases that match TRBD2. V lost 2 bases to trimming and J lost 9 bases; unmatched junction nucleotides: 13. Per germline, CDR1 SNHLY and CDR2 FYNNEI. CDR3 length equals 17 residues. The DNA for the CDR3 is TGTGCCAGCAGTGAAAAGGTAGCGGGAGGAGTACGGGTTGAGCAGTTCTTC. Protein product: CASSEKVAGGVRVEQFF. The full variable domain, completed using reference TRBV2 and TRBJ2-1, is EPEVTQTPSHQVTQMGQEVILRCVPISNHLYFYWYRQILGQKVEFLVSFYNNEISEKSEIFDDQFSVERPDGSNFTLKIRSTKLEDSAMYFCASSEKVAGGVRVEQFFGPGTRLTVL.

This clone was detected a few times. The chain uses TRBV11-2 and TRBJ2-1, with D possibly being TRBD1 or TRBD2 (5 bases each). Germline V gene lookup returns CDR1 SGHAT and CDR2 FQNNGV. The V end lost 6 bases, the J end lost 0 bases, and 15 bases lay between the germline ends. The CDR3 extends over 16 amino acids. CDR3 sequence: CASRRTRGRSYNEQFF. DNA for the CDR3: TGTGCCAGCAGACGAACTAGGGGTCGCTCCTACAATGAGCAGTTCTTC.

This rearrangement joins TRBV7-2 to TRBJ2-2; D unclear. V gave up 3 bases and J gave up 8 bases, with 10 bases separating them. This CDR3 has 13 amino acids. Germline CDR1 SGHTA, CDR2 FQGNSA. CDR3 nucleotide sequence: TGTGCCAGCAGCTTTTTTGCGAGGGGGGAGCTGTTTTTT. Its translation is CASSFFARGELFF.

The genes are TRBV7-9 and TRBJ1-2, with D unresolved. CDR3 length equals 14 residues. Germline V gives CDR1 SEHNR, CDR2 FQNEAQ (reference sequence). V shed 0 bases and J shed 4 bases, with 9 bases lying between them. The CDR3 nucleotides read TGTGCCAGCAGCTTAGCGGGTGGGGTCTATGGCTACACCTTC. Amino acid sequence: CASSLAGGVYGYTF.

This chain links TRBV11-2 with TRBJ2-3; 7 nucleotides line up with TRBD2. This CDR3 region has 17 residues. Trimming took 5 bases from V and 11 from J; bases not matched to a gene: 22. Germline assignment: CDR1 SGHAT and CDR2 FQNNGV. CDR3 in amino acids: CASSVSYGGGLGMGQYF. CDR3 DNA sequence: TGTGCCAGCAGCGTCTCCTACGGCGGGGGATTAGGGATGGGGCAGTATTTT. Using reference TRBV11-2 and TRBJ2-3 for the parts outside the CDR3, the full variable domain is EAGVAQSPRYKIIEKRQSVAFWCNPISGHATLYWYQQILGQGPKLLIQFQNNGVVDDSQLPKDRFSAERLKGVDSTLKIQPAKLEDSAVYLCASSVSYGGGLGMGQYFGPGTRLTVL.

The V gene is TRBV6-5, the J gene TRBJ2-1; unclear D gene. Germline V gene data show CDR1 as MNHEY and CDR2 as SVGAGI. Trimming took 2 bases from V and 0 from J, leaving 8 bases between them. This CDR3 contains 15 residues. CDR3: CASSYQHSSYNEQFF. CDR3 nucleotides: TGTGCCAGCAGTTACCAACATAGCTCCTACAATGAGCAGTTCTTC.

In DNA form, the CDR3 reads TGTGCCAGCAGCTTAGGGGGTCGTCCCAAAAAATACTCCCTTAGCACAGATACGCAGTATTTT. As protein: CASSLGGRPKKYSLSTDTQYF. The rearrangement links TRBV13 to TRBJ2-3, with no clear D. Germline lookup yields CDR1 PRHDT and CDR2 FYEKMQ (reference sequence). Trimming left V 0 bases short and J 0 bases short, with 25 bases between. The length of the CDR3 is 21 residues.

Only a few counts were recorded for this clone. The V and J genes are TRBV30 and TRBJ1-2, with unresolved D. Germline lookup yields CDR1 GTSNPN and CDR2 SVGIG (reference sequence). Trimming left V 8 bases short and J 2 bases short, with 6 bases between. The CDR3 loop spans 10 amino acids. CDR3 protein: CAARNYGYTF. The CDR3 DNA sequence: TGTGCCGCCCGGAACTATGGCTACACCTTC.

This clone showed up just a few times. The rearrangement joins TRBV28 to TRBJ2-5; perhaps TRBD2 as D (6 bases). Germline values: CDR1 MDHEN, CDR2 SYDVKM. The CDR3 covers 18 residues. V lost 5 bases and J 1 base, leaving 23 bases between the germline ends. DNA of the CDR3: TGTGCCAGCAGTCCTTGGGCTAGCATGGGAGGCGTCCAAGAGACCCAGTACTTC. Residues: CASSPWASMGGVQETQYF.

The chain joins TRBV10-3 to TRBJ2-1; 8 bases align to TRBD1. With V trimmed by 3 bases and J by 4 bases, 2 bases remained unmatched. Germline assignment: CDR1 ENHRY and CDR2 SYGVKD. This CDR3 spans 14 amino acids. The CDR3 DNA reads as TGTGCCATCAGTGAACAGGGGGTATACAATGAGCAGTTCTTC. It yields the protein CAISEQGVYNEQFF.

The V and J genes are TRBV29-1 and TRBJ2-7; the match to TRBD2 covers 7 bases. The junction had 11 bases not matched to a gene; V was cut back by 3 bases and J by 6 bases. The CDR3 is made up of 14 amino acids. The germline V gene has CDR1 SQVTM and CDR2 ANQGSEA. CDR3 in DNA: TGCAGCGTTGACTGGGGGGGTCGAAATGGCGAGCAGTACTTC. Translation gives CSVDWGGRNGEQYF.

This clone was observed a few times. The chain is built from TRBV5-1 and TRBJ2-3, with 7 bases matching TRBD2. Germline CDR1 and CDR2: SGHRS and YFSETQ. This CDR3 is 15 amino acids long. The V and J ends lost 3 bases and 0 bases, in that order; junction bases with no gene match: 4. CDR3 nucleotide sequence: TGCGCCAGCAGCTCAGGACTAGGGAGCACAGATACGCAGTATTTT. Translation gives CASSSGLGSTDTQYF.

The chain recombines TRBV27 with TRBJ2-1; D is perhaps TRBD1 (6 bases). The CDR3 length is 15 residues. The V end lost 5 bases, the J end lost 1 base, and 12 bases lay between the germline ends. Germline-derived CDR1 and CDR2 are MNHEY and SMNVEV (reference sequence). As DNA, the CDR3 is TGTGCCAGCAGTCAGGGGACGGATTCCTACAATGAGCAGTTCTTC. This sequence encodes CASSQGTDSYNEQFF.

The J gene is TRBJ2-3, the V gene TRBV19; D ambiguous. CDR1 and CDR2 from the germline V gene are LNHDA and SQIVND (reference sequence). This CDR3 region has 14 residues. Trimming cost V 6 bases and J 0 bases, with 10 bases left between them. CDR3 in DNA: TGTGCCAGTAGGCAGGAAGCTAGCACAGATACGCAGTATTTT. Translating gives CASRQEASTDTQYF.

The V and J genes are TRBV29-1 and TRBJ2-7; 9 bases agree with TRBD1. The germline CDR1 and CDR2 sequences are SQVTM and ANQGSEA. The CDR3 consists of 13 residues. The J segment lost 5 bases and the V segment lost 2 bases, leaving 4 bases of the junction unmatched. The CDR3, as DNA: TGCAGCGTTGAATCACGACAGGGGGACGAGCAGTACTTC. This gives the protein CSVESRQGDEQYF.

This clone was observed once. This chain connects TRBV18 to TRBJ2-5; the D gene is possibly TRBD1 (5 bases). Germline lookup yields CDR1 KGHSH and CDR2 LQKENI. The CDR3 has 13 amino acids. Trimming stripped 4 bases from V and 5 bases from J, with 11 bases between. The CDR3 nucleotides are TGTGCCAGCTCACAAACGGACATGGAGACCCAGTACTTC. It yields the protein CASSQTDMETQYF.

This chain connects TRBV18 to TRBJ2-7, with TRBD1 as a possible D gene (6 bases). Germline V CDR1 and CDR2: KGHSH, LQKENI. The V gene lost 2 bases and the J gene lost 6 bases, with 14 bases spanning the gap. The CDR3 extends over 14 amino acids. The CDR3 DNA reads TGTGCCAGCTCACCAGTGACAGGCGAGTTCGAGCAGTACTTC. Translating it yields CASSPVTGEFEQYF.

The rearrangement uses TRBV25-1 and TRBJ2-1, with 13 bases fitting TRBD2. Germline CDR1 and CDR2: MGHDK and SYGVNS. V gave up 4 bases and J gave up 9 bases; unmatched junction bases: 12. CDR3 size: 17 residues. The CDR3 DNA is TGTGCCAGCAGTGGGACAGTACCGGGACTAGCGGGAATTGAGCAGTTCTTC. Amino acid sequence: CASSGTVPGLAGIEQFF. The entire variable domain, with the rest obtained from reference TRBV25-1 and TRBJ2-1, is as follows: EADIYQTPRYLVIGTGKKITLECSQTMGHDKMYWYQQDPGMELHLIHYSYGVNSTEKGDLSSESTVSRIRTEHFPLTLESARPSHTSQYLCASSGTVPGLAGIEQFFGPGTRLTVL.

The DNA of the CDR3 is TGTGCCAGCAGAAGAACAGGGGTGAACACCGGGGAGCTGTTTTTT. Its translation: CASRRTGVNTGELFF. This sequence joins TRBV6-5 and TRBJ2-2, with 7 bases matching TRBD1. Trimming removed 6 bases from V and 1 base from J; junction bases left unmatched: 5. CDR1 and CDR2 from the germline V gene are MNHEY and SVGAGI. CDR3 length equals 15 residues.

The genes are TRBV5-1 and TRBJ2-7, with a possible D match to TRBD1 (6 bases). The CDR3 totals 13 residues. Germline-derived CDR1 and CDR2 are SGHRS and YFSETQ. V lost 0 bases and J lost 7, with 11 bases in between. CDR3 nucleotides: TGCGCCAGCAGCTTGGGATTAGGGACAGAGCAGTACTTC. It codes for CASSLGLGTEQYF. The whole variable domain, remainder taken from reference TRBV5-1 and TRBJ2-7, is KAGVTQTPRYLIKTRGQQVTLSCSPISGHRSVSWYQQTPGQGLQFLFEYFSETQRNKGNFPGRFSGRQFSNSRSEMNVSTLELGDSALYLCASSLGLGTEQYFGPGTRLTVT.

This chain joins TRBV5-1 and TRBJ2-3; 9 positions match TRBD1. V lost 3 bases to trimming and J lost 5 bases; unmatched junction nucleotides: 4. Per germline, CDR1 SGHRS and CDR2 YFSETQ. The CDR3 spans 14 residues. The CDR3 region has the DNA TGCGCCAGCAGCTCCGGACAGGGGAGAGATACGCAGTATTTT. It codes for CASSSGQGRDTQYF.

The chain uses TRBV6-5 and TRBJ2-2; 9 positions agree with TRBD1. The germline CDR1 and CDR2 sequences are MNHEY and SVGAGI. V lost 7 bases to trimming and J lost 7 bases; unmatched junction nucleotides: 7. There are 14 residues in the CDR3. The CDR3: CASKRDRANGELFF. The CDR3 DNA is TGTGCCAGCAAGAGGGACAGGGCGAACGGGGAGCTGTTTTTT.